The clone carrying this T cell receptor beta chain showed up just a few times. As yet, its antigen is unknown. These data come from a study of T-cell memory formation after mild COVID-19. With 5 bases removed from V and 3 bases from J, the gap between germline ends came to 5 bases. The CDR3 spans 11 residues. CDR1 is SGHTA and CDR2 is FQGNSA in the germline V gene. TCRdb re-analysed the 5' RACE reads in MiXCR, keeping a single row per CDR3 protein. The table lists around 150,000 distinct CDR3 sequences, less than 40% of them singletons, with more than 10% in the top ten. Broader study findings: Day 15 to 85 contracting clones showed balanced CD4/CD8; day 15 to 37 expanders favored CD4+.

This receptor was identified in an adult woman who had mild COVID-19 (a few samples of this study predate the infection). Cell type and time point are not known. The V call is TRBV7-2, the J call TRBJ2-7; the D is unclear. Sequenced sample: PBMCs or a T cell subset sorted from them (not recorded which). Here the CDR3 reads CASSILYEQYF. The CDR3 bases are TGTGCCAGCAGCATACTCTACGAGCAGTACTTC.